The clone carrying this TCR beta chain showed up just a few times. Antigen specificity is unknown. This specimen comes from a study of read filtering for tumor transcriptome and immune sequencing. As for the study in general: IR-seq gave about 3.5 to 10.27 million TCR reads per sample; RNA-seq gave roughly 80 to 1,300.

Per germline, CDR1 KGHDR and CDR2 SFDVKD. V was pared by 4 bases and J by 0 bases, with 11 bases of the junction left unmatched. The CDR3 has 19 amino acids. Study-wide findings and caveats: The sorted CD138-negative fraction was a mixed bone marrow immune population, not purified T cells.

The library was built from about 370 ng RNA with molecular barcoded adaptors for alpha/delta and beta/gamma chains. MiXCR, run by TCRdb on the reads, gives a single entry per CDR3 protein. The table has some 62,000 distinct CDR3 sequences, approximately 15% seen once. Sequencing used a population of CD138-negative cells sorted from bone marrow. This clonotype was obtained from a donor over 35 with multiple myeloma. V usage is TRBV24-1 and J usage is TRBJ2-3, with 11 bases fitting TRBD2. CDR3 amino acids: CATSEARLAGRPSTDTQYF. The DNA for the CDR3 is TGTGCCACCAGTGAGGCCAGACTAGCGGGGCGTCCTAGCACAGATACGCAGTATTTT.